Listed below are T cell receptor beta chains from one sample, sequenced in a study of blood T cell repertoires in COVID-19. TCRdb's table, derived via immunoSEQ multiplex PCR, lists solely in-frame clones and lacks some. This table holds under 120,000 clones, 69% found once. The specimen was peripheral blood. Source of these receptors: a man older than 75 with acute or convalescent COVID-19. CDR3s include the opening cysteine and the closing phenylalanine or tryptophan. Each record gives: J gene, clone size, D gene, V gene, CDR3 DNA, CDR3 protein. The D gene is left open where the match is weak. Clone size is stated in some rows and not others, as once, few, many or a class when expanded.

j_call: TRBJ2-1; clone_size: -; d_call: -; v_call: TRBV28; cdr3_nt: TGTGCCAGCAGTTTACTCCAGGGGACCTACAATGAGCAGTTCTTC; cdr3_aa: CASSLLQGTYNEQFF
j_call: TRBJ2-5; clone_size: few; d_call: TRBD1; v_call: TRBV28; cdr3_nt: TGTGCCAGCAGTTTCCGGGACAGAGAAGAGACCCAGTACTTC; cdr3_aa: CASSFRDREETQYF
j_call: TRBJ1-5; clone_size: -; d_call: -; v_call: TRBV28; cdr3_nt: TGTGCCAGCAGTCGCCGGGGTAGCAATCAGCCCCAGCATTTT; cdr3_aa: CASSRRGSNQPQHF
j_call: TRBJ2-1; clone_size: once; d_call: TRBD1; v_call: TRBV27; cdr3_nt: TGTGCCAGCAGACCAACAGGGGGCGGGGAGCAGTTCTTC; cdr3_aa: CASRPTGGGEQFF
j_call: TRBJ2-1; clone_size: -; d_call: -; v_call: TRBV18; cdr3_nt: TGTGCCAGCTCACTCGGGGTAGGGAATGAGCAGTTCTTC; cdr3_aa: CASSLGVGNEQFF
j_call: TRBJ2-3; clone_size: -; d_call: TRBD1; v_call: TRBV29-1; cdr3_nt: TGCAGCGTTGTTTGGGACAGGGGCCCAGATACGCAGTATTTT; cdr3_aa: CSVVWDRGPDTQYF
j_call: TRBJ2-1; clone_size: -; d_call: -; v_call: TRBV5-4; cdr3_nt: TGTGCCAGCAGCGACCTAGGACAGCTCAATGAGCAGTTCTTC; cdr3_aa: CASSDLGQLNEQFF
j_call: TRBJ2-3; clone_size: -; d_call: TRBD1; v_call: TRBV24-1; cdr3_nt: TGTGCCACCAGTGATCCCAGAGACAGGGGGCAATATGGCACAGATACGCAGTATTTT; cdr3_aa: CATSDPRDRGQYGTDTQYF
j_call: TRBJ2-7; clone_size: once; d_call: TRBD2; v_call: TRBV7-8; cdr3_nt: TGTGCCAGCAGAGGGACTAGCGGCTCCTACGAGCAGTACTTC; cdr3_aa: CASRGTSGSYEQYF
j_call: TRBJ2-5; clone_size: -; d_call: TRBD2; v_call: TRBV9; cdr3_nt: TGTGCCAGCATCGTGGGCGGGAGGGAACGGGAGACCCAGTACTTC; cdr3_aa: CASIVGGRERETQYF
j_call: TRBJ1-4; clone_size: many; d_call: TRBD1; v_call: TRBV2; cdr3_nt: TGTGCCAGCAGACCGGGACAGGGTCATGAAAAACTGTTTTTT; cdr3_aa: CASRPGQGHEKLFF
j_call: TRBJ2-7; clone_size: few; d_call: TRBD2; v_call: TRBV10-1; cdr3_nt: TGCGCCAGCAGTGAGTCAGCGTCTAGCGGGAGACTCGAGCAGTACTTC; cdr3_aa: CASSESASSGRLEQYF
j_call: TRBJ1-2; clone_size: once; d_call: TRBD1; v_call: TRBV5-1; cdr3_nt: TGCGCCAGCAGCTTGGGGGACAGGGCATATGGCTACACCTTC; cdr3_aa: CASSLGDRAYGYTF
j_call: TRBJ2-3; clone_size: -; d_call: -; v_call: TRBV9; cdr3_nt: TGTGCCAGCAGCGGAGTAGCACCCACAGATACGCAGTATTTT; cdr3_aa: CASSGVAPTDTQYF
j_call: TRBJ2-7; clone_size: few; d_call: TRBD1; v_call: TRBV28; cdr3_nt: TGTGCCAGCATTGCAGGGGGCGTGGACTACGAGCAGTACTTC; cdr3_aa: CASIAGGVDYEQYF
j_call: TRBJ2-5; clone_size: -; d_call: -; v_call: TRBV5-6; cdr3_nt: TGTGCCAGCAGCTTGTGGGGGAGGAACCAAGAGACCCAGTACTTC; cdr3_aa: CASSLWGRNQETQYF
j_call: TRBJ1-5; clone_size: -; d_call: TRBD1; v_call: TRBV14; cdr3_nt: TGTGCCAGCAGCCAACCCACAGGGGAGCCCCAGATCATAGATCAGCCCCAGCATTTT; cdr3_aa: CASSQPTGEPQIIDQPQHF
j_call: TRBJ1-1; clone_size: -; d_call: -; v_call: TRBV19; cdr3_nt: TGTGCCAGTAGTATACAGATGAACACTGAAGCTTTCTTT; cdr3_aa: CASSIQMNTEAFF
j_call: TRBJ1-1; clone_size: -; d_call: -; v_call: TRBV27; cdr3_nt: TGTGCCAGCAGTCTACAGGGGAACACTGAAGCTTTCTTT; cdr3_aa: CASSLQGNTEAFF
j_call: TRBJ2-7; clone_size: -; d_call: TRBD2; v_call: TRBV29-1; cdr3_nt: TGCAGCGTTTCTCGGGACAGGGCCGTCGCTAGCGGGAGGTCCTACGAGCAGTACTTC; cdr3_aa: CSVSRDRAVASGRSYEQYF
j_call: TRBJ2-1; clone_size: -; d_call: TRBD2; v_call: TRBV9; cdr3_nt: TGTGCCAGCAGCGGCCTAGCGGGAGGTCCCTACAATGAGCAGTTCTTC; cdr3_aa: CASSGLAGGPYNEQFF
j_call: TRBJ1-6; clone_size: -; d_call: -; v_call: TRBV6-5; cdr3_nt: TGTGCCAGCAGCGGTCAATATAATTCACCCCTCCACTTT; cdr3_aa: CASSGQYNSPLHF
j_call: TRBJ2-2; clone_size: few; d_call: TRBD1; v_call: TRBV11-3; cdr3_nt: TGTGCCAGCAGCGCATCCGGGACAGGGTCCCCCGGGGAGCTGTTTTTT; cdr3_aa: CASSASGTGSPGELFF
j_call: TRBJ2-3; clone_size: -; d_call: -; v_call: TRBV28; cdr3_nt: TGTGCCAGCAGTTCGCCCTTTGCAGGGAGGGATACGCAGTATTTT; cdr3_aa: CASSSPFAGRDTQYF
j_call: TRBJ1-4; clone_size: once; d_call: -; v_call: TRBV10-3; cdr3_nt: TGTGCCATCAGCGACATTGGAGGTACAACTAATGAAAAACTGTTTTTT; cdr3_aa: CAISDIGGTTNEKLFF
j_call: TRBJ1-2; clone_size: -; d_call: TRBD1; v_call: TRBV27; cdr3_nt: TGTGCCAGCAGCCCGGGACAGTCGGCGGGCTACACCTTC; cdr3_aa: CASSPGQSAGYTF
j_call: TRBJ2-7; clone_size: -; d_call: TRBD1; v_call: TRBV27; cdr3_nt: TGTGCCAGCAGTTTTCGGGACAGGGGATTCGAGCAGTACTTC; cdr3_aa: CASSFRDRGFEQYF
j_call: TRBJ2-7; clone_size: many; d_call: TRBD2; v_call: TRBV3-1/TRBV3-2; cdr3_nt: TGTGCCAGCGGGCTTACTAGCGGGGGCTACGAGCAGTACTTC; cdr3_aa: CASGLTSGGYEQYF
j_call: TRBJ2-6; clone_size: -; d_call: -; v_call: TRBV19; cdr3_nt: TGTGCCAGTAGTATAGGGGCGGGTGCTGGGGCCAACGTCCTGACTTTC; cdr3_aa: CASSIGAGAGANVLTF
j_call: TRBJ1-2; clone_size: -; d_call: TRBD1; v_call: TRBV7-9; cdr3_nt: TGTGCCAGCGTCCAGGGGGCCAACTATGGCTACACCTTC; cdr3_aa: CASVQGANYGYTF
j_call: TRBJ2-3; clone_size: -; d_call: -; v_call: TRBV19; cdr3_nt: TGTGCCAGTACCGAAACGGGGACTGGCACAGATACGCAGTATTTT; cdr3_aa: CASTETGTGTDTQYF
j_call: TRBJ2-7; clone_size: few; d_call: -; v_call: TRBV4-1; cdr3_nt: TGCGCCAGCAGCGTAGGAGAGGGCCGGATGGGCGAGCAGTACTTC; cdr3_aa: CASSVGEGRMGEQYF
j_call: TRBJ2-5; clone_size: once; d_call: TRBD2; v_call: TRBV7-2; cdr3_nt: TGTGCCAGCAGCACTCTAGCGGAGGCCCCCAGAGAGACCCAGTACTTC; cdr3_aa: CASSTLAEAPRETQYF
j_call: TRBJ2-7; clone_size: -; d_call: TRBD2; v_call: TRBV9; cdr3_nt: TGTGCCAGCAGCGCCAGACTAGCGGAAACTACGCCGCAGTACTTC; cdr3_aa: CASSARLAETTPQYF
j_call: TRBJ2-7; clone_size: -; d_call: -; v_call: TRBV28; cdr3_nt: TGTGCCAGCAGTCGGGGGTATCTAGAGCAGTACTTC; cdr3_aa: CASSRGYLEQYF
j_call: TRBJ2-5; clone_size: -; d_call: -; v_call: TRBV5-4; cdr3_nt: TGTGCCAGCAGCTATCGGGGGATACAAGAGACCCAGTACTTC; cdr3_aa: CASSYRGIQETQYF
j_call: TRBJ1-2; clone_size: few; d_call: -; v_call: TRBV18; cdr3_nt: TGTGCCAGCTCCCACGGAATAGGAGTTGGGGACTCTAACTATGGCTACACCTTC; cdr3_aa: CASSHGIGVGDSNYGYTF
j_call: TRBJ1-2; clone_size: -; d_call: TRBD1; v_call: TRBV29-1; cdr3_nt: TGCAGCGTTACAGGGGGCTCAGGCTACACCTTC; cdr3_aa: CSVTGGSGYTF
j_call: TRBJ2-1; clone_size: -; d_call: TRBD2; v_call: TRBV7-3; cdr3_nt: TGTGCCAGCAGCCTTAGCGGGAGTCCCGAATACAATGAGCAGTTCTTC; cdr3_aa: CASSLSGSPEYNEQFF
j_call: TRBJ1-2; clone_size: few; d_call: -; v_call: TRBV24-1; cdr3_nt: TGTGCCACCAGTGACCCCAATGGCTACACCTTC; cdr3_aa: CATSDPNGYTF
j_call: TRBJ2-7; clone_size: -; d_call: TRBD1; v_call: TRBV4-2; cdr3_nt: TGTGCCAGCAGCCAAGAATCCGGGACAGCTTTCATCGAGCAGTACTTC; cdr3_aa: CASSQESGTAFIEQYF
j_call: TRBJ2-7; clone_size: -; d_call: -; v_call: TRBV12-3/TRBV12-4; cdr3_nt: TGTGCCAGCAGTTTCCCCCCATCCTACGAGCAGTACTTC; cdr3_aa: CASSFPPSYEQYF
j_call: TRBJ2-3; clone_size: -; d_call: TRBD2; v_call: TRBV28; cdr3_nt: TGTGCCAGCAGTCCACGGCGACTAGCGGACACAGATACGCAGTATTTT; cdr3_aa: CASSPRRLADTDTQYF
j_call: TRBJ2-3; clone_size: -; d_call: -; v_call: TRBV28; cdr3_nt: TGTGCCAGCAGTGGGACTCTAGGGGCAGATACGCAGTATTTT; cdr3_aa: CASSGTLGADTQYF
j_call: TRBJ2-1; clone_size: -; d_call: -; v_call: TRBV4-3; cdr3_nt: TGCGCCAGCAGCCAAGTGGGCCCTCTGGAGGGTGAGCAGTTCTTC; cdr3_aa: CASSQVGPLEGEQFF
j_call: TRBJ1-2; clone_size: -; d_call: -; v_call: TRBV6-1; cdr3_nt: TGTGCCAGCAGTGAAGAGCTAGCTAATCACGGGGGCTATGGCTACACCTTC; cdr3_aa: CASSEELANHGGYGYTF
j_call: TRBJ1-5; clone_size: -; d_call: -; v_call: TRBV5-8; cdr3_nt: TGTGCCAGCAGCTTGGGAGCTTATAGCAATCAGCCCCAGCATTTT; cdr3_aa: CASSLGAYSNQPQHF